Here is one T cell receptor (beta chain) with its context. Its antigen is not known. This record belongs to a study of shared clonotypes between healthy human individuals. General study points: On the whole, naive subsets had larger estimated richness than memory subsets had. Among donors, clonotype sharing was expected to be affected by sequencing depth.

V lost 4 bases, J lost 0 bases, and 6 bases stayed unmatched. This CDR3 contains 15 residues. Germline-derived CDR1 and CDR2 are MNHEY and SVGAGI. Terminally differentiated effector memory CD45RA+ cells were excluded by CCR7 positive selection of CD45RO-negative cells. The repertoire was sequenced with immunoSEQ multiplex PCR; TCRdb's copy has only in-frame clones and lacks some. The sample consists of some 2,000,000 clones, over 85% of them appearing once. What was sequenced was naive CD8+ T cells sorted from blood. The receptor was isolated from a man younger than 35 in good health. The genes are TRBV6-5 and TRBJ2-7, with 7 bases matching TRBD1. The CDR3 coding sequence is TGTGCCAGCAGTTTAGGGACAGCCTTCTCCTACGAGCAGTACTTC. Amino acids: CASSLGTAFSYEQYF.